The subject of this entry is one TCR beta chain. Its target is unknown. Only in-frame clones appear in the TCRdb table, and some are missing; sequencing was by immunoSEQ multiplex PCR. The data hold 150,000 to 180,000 clones, with more than 90% observed a single time. With 0 bases removed from V and 2 bases from J, the gap between germline ends came to 7 bases. Germline assignment: CDR1 WNHNN and CDR2 SYGVQD (reference sequence). CDR3 length: 15 residues. This entry comes from a study of T cell responses to AZD1222 COVID-19 vaccine. Study-wide results and limits: Among vaccine-associated CD4 TCRs, coverage spanned spike, with dominance at 160-218 and 743-854.

The gene calls are TRBV10-1 and TRBJ2-2; D is ambiguous. The specimen was peripheral blood, collected on day 0 of AZD1222 vaccination. This sequence originates from an adult in good health. The CDR3 loop is CASSESTRNTGELFF. The CDR3 coding sequence is TGCGCCAGCAGTGAGTCGACACGAAACACCGGGGAGCTGTTTTTT.